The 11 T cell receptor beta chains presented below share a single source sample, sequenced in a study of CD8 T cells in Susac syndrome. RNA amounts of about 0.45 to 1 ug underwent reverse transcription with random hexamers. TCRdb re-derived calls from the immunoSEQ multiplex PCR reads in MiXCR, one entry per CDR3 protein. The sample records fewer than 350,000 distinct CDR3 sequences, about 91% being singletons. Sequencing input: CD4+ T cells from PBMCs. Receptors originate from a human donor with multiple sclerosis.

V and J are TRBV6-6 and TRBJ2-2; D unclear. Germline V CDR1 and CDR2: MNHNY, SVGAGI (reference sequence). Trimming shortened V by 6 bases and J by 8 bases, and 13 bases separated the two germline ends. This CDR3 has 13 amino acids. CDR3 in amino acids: CASSRNTRGELFF. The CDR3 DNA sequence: TGTGCCAGCAGCCGAAATACAAGGGGGGAGCTGTTTTTT.

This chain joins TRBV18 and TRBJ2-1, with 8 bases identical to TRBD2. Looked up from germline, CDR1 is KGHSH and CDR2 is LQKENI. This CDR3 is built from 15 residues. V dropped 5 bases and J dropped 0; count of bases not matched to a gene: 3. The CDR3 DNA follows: TGTGCCAGCTCAAAGCGGGAGAGCTCCTACAATGAGCAGTTCTTC. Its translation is CASSKRESSYNEQFF.

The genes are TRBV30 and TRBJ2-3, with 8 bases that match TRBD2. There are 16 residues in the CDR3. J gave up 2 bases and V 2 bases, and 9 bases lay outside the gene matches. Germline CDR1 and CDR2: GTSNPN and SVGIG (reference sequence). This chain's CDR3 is CAWSWGGGGPTDTQYF. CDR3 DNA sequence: TGTGCCTGGAGTTGGGGTGGCGGGGGGCCCACAGATACGCAGTATTTT.

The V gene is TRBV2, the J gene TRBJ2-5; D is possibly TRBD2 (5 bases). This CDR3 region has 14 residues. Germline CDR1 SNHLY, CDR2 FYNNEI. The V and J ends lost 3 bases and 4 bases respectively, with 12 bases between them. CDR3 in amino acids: CASSDGLPGETQYF. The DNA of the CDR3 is TGTGCCAGCAGTGACGGACTCCCGGGAGAGACCCAGTACTTC.

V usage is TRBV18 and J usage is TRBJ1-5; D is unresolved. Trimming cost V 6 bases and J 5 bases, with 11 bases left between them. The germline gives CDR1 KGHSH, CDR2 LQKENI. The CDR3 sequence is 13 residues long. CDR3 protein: CASSIREYQPQHF. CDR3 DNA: TGTGCCAGCTCTATAAGGGAGTATCAGCCCCAGCATTTT.

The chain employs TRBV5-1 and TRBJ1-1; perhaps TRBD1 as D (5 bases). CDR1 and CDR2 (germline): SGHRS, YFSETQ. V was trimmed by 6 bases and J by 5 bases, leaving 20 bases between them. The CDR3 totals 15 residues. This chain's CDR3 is CASMSIPQGDTEAFF. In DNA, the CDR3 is TGCGCCAGCATGAGTATCCCGCAGGGAGATACTGAAGCTTTCTTT. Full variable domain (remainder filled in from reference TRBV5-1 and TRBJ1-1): KAGVTQTPRYLIKTRGQQVTLSCSPISGHRSVSWYQQTPGQGLQFLFEYFSETQRNKGNFPGRFSGRQFSNSRSEMNVSTLELGDSALYLCASMSIPQGDTEAFFGQGTRLTVV.

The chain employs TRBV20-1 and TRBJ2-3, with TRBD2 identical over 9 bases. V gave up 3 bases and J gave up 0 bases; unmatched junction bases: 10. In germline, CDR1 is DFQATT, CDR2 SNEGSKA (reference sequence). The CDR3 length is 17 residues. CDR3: CSASRATSGTSTDTQYF. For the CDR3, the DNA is TGCAGTGCTAGCAGGGCGACTAGCGGAACTAGCACAGATACGCAGTATTTT.

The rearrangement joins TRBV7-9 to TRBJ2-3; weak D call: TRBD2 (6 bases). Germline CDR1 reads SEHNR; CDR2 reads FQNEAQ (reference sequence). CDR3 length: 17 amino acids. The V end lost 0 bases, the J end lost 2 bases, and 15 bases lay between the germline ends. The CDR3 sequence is CASSLARAGIFTDTQYF. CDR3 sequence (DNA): TGTGCCAGCAGCTTAGCGCGGGCGGGGATTTTCACAGATACGCAGTATTTT.

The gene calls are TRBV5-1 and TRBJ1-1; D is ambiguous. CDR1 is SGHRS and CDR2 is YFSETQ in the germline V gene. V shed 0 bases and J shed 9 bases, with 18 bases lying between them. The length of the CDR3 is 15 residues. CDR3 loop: CASSLADSGISQAFF. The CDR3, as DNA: TGCGCCAGCAGCTTGGCCGATTCGGGGATTAGTCAAGCTTTCTTT.

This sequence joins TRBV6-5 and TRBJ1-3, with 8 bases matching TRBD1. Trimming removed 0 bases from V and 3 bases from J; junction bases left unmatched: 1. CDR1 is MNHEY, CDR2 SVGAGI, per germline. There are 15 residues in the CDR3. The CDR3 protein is CASSYSGQVGNTIYF. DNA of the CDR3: TGTGCCAGCAGTTACTCGGGACAGGTTGGAAACACCATATATTTT.

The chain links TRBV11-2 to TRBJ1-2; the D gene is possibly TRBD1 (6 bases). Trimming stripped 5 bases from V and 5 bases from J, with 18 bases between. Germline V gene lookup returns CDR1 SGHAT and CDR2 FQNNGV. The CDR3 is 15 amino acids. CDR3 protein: CASSVQQGRVYGYTF. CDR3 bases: TGTGCCAGCAGCGTACAACAGGGTAGGGTTTATGGCTACACCTTC.